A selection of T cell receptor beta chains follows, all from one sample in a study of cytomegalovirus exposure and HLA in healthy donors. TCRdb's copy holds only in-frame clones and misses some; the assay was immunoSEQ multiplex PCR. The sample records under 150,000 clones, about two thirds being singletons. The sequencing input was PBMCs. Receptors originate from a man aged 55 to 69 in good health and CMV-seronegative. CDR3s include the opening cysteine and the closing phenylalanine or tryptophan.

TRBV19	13	CASSIVVEEKLFF
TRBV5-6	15	CASSPRQGADEKLFF
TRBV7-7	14	CASSLGQGAAEQYF
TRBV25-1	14	CASTGLAGSNEQFF
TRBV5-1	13	CASSLGQTGELFF
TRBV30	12	CAWSSVYTEAFF
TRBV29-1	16	CSVDTRTGPSYNEQFF
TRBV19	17	CASSIGGTGVYQETQYF
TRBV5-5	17	CASSLIPLDRGKETQYF
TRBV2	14	CASSEGALNYGYTF
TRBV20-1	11	CSATRGKEQFF
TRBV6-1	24	CASSEGGPGIPIRTRSQPNSPLHF
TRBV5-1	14	CASSRDTANYGYTF
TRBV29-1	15	CSVGGTGTGNQPQHF
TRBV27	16	CASSRPSGSHTGELFF
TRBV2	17	CASSPLPGQFSNQPQHF
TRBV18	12	CASSPSGPPLHF
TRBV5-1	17	CASSPRTGVMGNTEAFF
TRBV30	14	CACSREGANEKLFF
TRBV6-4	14	CASTLNGANYGYTF
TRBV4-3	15	CASSQVARRTGELFF
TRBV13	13	CASSLGREETQYF
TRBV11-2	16	CASSLDGSAGGREQYF
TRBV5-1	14	CASSLGQGAYEQYF
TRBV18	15	CASSPPGQVNEKLFF
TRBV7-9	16	CASSLARPGGLNGYTF
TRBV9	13	CASSDNREETQYF
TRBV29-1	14	CSVEGDRGSYEQYF
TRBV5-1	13	CASSSMTGNEQFF
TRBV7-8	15	CASSYNRDWNYEQYF
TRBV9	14	CASSPGLSTDTQYF
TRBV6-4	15	CASRPGQGGNEKLFF
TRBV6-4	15	CASSGAGGTVDEQFF
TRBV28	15	CASSPYGRGTDTQYF
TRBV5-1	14	CASSFSQGHDEQYF
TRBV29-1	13	CSVKREGKNIQYF
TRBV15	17	CATSRGPTKNSGNTIYF
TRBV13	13	CASSLRQTYEQYF
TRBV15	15	CATSRVTTGRETQYF
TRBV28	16	CASSLPRRGLNTEAFF
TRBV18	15	CASSPDPGVNTEAFF
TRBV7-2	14	CASSLGQGETEAFF